One sample yielded the 12 T cell receptor beta chains listed below, sequenced in a study of blood T cell repertoires in COVID-19. This table comes from immunoSEQ multiplex PCR, and its TCRdb copy is limited to in-frame clones, with some not included. The table lists 240,000 or so clones, about 80% of them singletons. The sample taken for sequencing was peripheral blood. The source is a woman older than 75 with acute or convalescent COVID-19.

The CDR3 reads CASLGGFGEKLFF. CDR3 in DNA: TGTGCCAGCCTTGGGGGGTTTGGCGAAAAACTGTTTTTT. The rearrangement links TRBV6-5 to TRBJ1-4, with a possible D match to TRBD1 (5 bases). Germline CDR1 reads MNHEY; CDR2 reads SVGAGI. The CDR3 covers 13 residues. Trimming took 8 bases from V and 8 from J, leaving 15 bases between them.

The V gene is TRBV3-1 (or the pseudogene TRBV3-2), the J gene TRBJ1-3; D unresolved. Per the germline V gene, CDR1 is LGHDT and CDR2 is YNNKEL (reference sequence). V was cut by 4 bases and J by 1 base, with 2 bases left in between. The CDR3 extends over 12 amino acids. This CDR3 is CASSPSGNTIYF. CDR3 bases: TGTGCCAGCAGCCCATCTGGAAACACCATATATTTT.

This chain links TRBV2 with TRBJ1-6; D gene ambiguous. CDR1 and CDR2 from the germline V gene are SNHLY and FYNNEI. This CDR3 is built from 15 residues. V lost 6 bases and J 10 bases, leaving 19 bases between the germline ends. CDR3 nucleotides: TGTGCCAGCAGCGCCGACCCTCCCTTTAGCTCACCCCTCCACTTT. Translating gives CASSADPPFSSPLHF. Together with reference TRBV2 and TRBJ1-6, the CDR3 gives the full variable domain: EPEVTQTPSHQVTQMGQEVILRCVPISNHLYFYWYRQILGQKVEFLVSFYNNEISEKSEIFDDQFSVERPDGSNFTLKIRSTKLEDSAMYFCASSADPPFSSPLHFGNGTRLTVT.

The chain combines TRBV19 with TRBJ1-2; 9 bases match TRBD1. The CDR3 is 15 amino acids. CDR1 and CDR2 (germline): LNHDA, SQIVND (reference sequence). J lost 6 bases, V lost 3 bases, and 8 bases had no gene match. The CDR3 sequence is CASSIPDRGYNGYTF. In DNA, the CDR3 is TGTGCCAGTAGTATCCCAGACAGGGGGTACAATGGCTACACCTTC. The whole variable domain, filled in from reference TRBV19 and TRBJ1-2, reads DGGITQSPKYLFRKEGQNVTLSCEQNLNHDAMYWYRQDPGQGLRLIYYSQIVNDFQKGDIAEGYSVSREKKESFPLTVTSAQKNPTAFYLCASSIPDRGYNGYTFGSGTRLTVV.

The chain links TRBV7-9 to TRBJ2-1, with 8 bases identical to TRBD2. V lost 0 bases and J lost 6; bases outside the gene matches: 4. Germline loops: CDR1 SEHNR, CDR2 FQNEAQ (reference sequence). The CDR3 totals 15 residues. CDR3 nucleotide sequence: TGTGCCAGCAGCTTAGCGGTAGCGGGGTCCAATGAGCAGTTCTTC. Its protein is CASSLAVAGSNEQFF.

V is TRBV5-1 and J is TRBJ1-4; TRBD1 matches 7 bases. Per the germline V gene, CDR1 is SGHRS and CDR2 is YFSETQ. The J segment lost 0 bases and the V segment lost 2 bases, leaving 4 bases of the junction unmatched. The CDR3 contains 16 residues. CDR3 region: CASSFGDSATNEKLFF. CDR3 DNA sequence: TGCGCCAGCAGCTTCGGGGACAGCGCAACTAATGAAAAACTGTTTTTT.

This clone was counted a single time. V usage is TRBV7-3 and J usage is TRBJ1-1; tentative D call: TRBD1 (6 bases). Germline-derived CDR1 and CDR2 are SGHTA and FQGTGA. The CDR3 is 13 residues long. Between the trimmed V and J ends, which lost 5 bases and 1 base, there was a span of 8 bases. The CDR3 region is CASSVQGNTEAFF. DNA of the CDR3: TGTGCCAGCAGCGTACAGGGGAACACTGAAGCTTTCTTT.

In its sample, this clone was seen once. V gene TRBV19 combines with J gene TRBJ1-6; D gene unclear. The V gene lost 4 bases and the J gene lost 6 bases, with 16 bases spanning the gap. This CDR3 has 16 amino acids. The V gene's germline CDR1 is LNHDA and CDR2 SQIVND (reference sequence). The CDR3 loop is CASSTPGITSNSPLHF. CDR3 in DNA: TGTGCCAGTAGTACGCCGGGAATAACCTCTAATTCACCCCTCCACTTT.

The chain combines TRBV2 with TRBJ2-1; 12 positions agree with TRBD2. The CDR3 has 15 residues. Germline CDR1 and CDR2: SNHLY and FYNNEI. The V segment lost 4 bases and the J segment 7 bases; nucleotides outside the gene matches: 5. The CDR3 region is CASSATSGGWNEQFF. CDR3 sequence (DNA): TGTGCCAGCAGTGCTACTAGCGGGGGGTGGAATGAGCAGTTCTTC.

This chain uses TRBV6-5 with TRBJ1-6; 8 positions agree with TRBD1. Germline V CDR1 and CDR2: MNHEY, SVGAGI. The CDR3 is 15 amino acids. J gave up 2 bases and V 4 bases, and 1 base lay outside the gene matches. The CDR3 sequence is CASSSDRAYNSPLHF. CDR3 nucleotide sequence: TGTGCCAGCAGTTCGGACAGGGCCTATAATTCACCCCTCCACTTT.

The rearrangement uses TRBV3-1 (or the pseudogene TRBV3-2) and TRBJ1-5; tentative D call: TRBD1 (5 bases). This CDR3 has 13 residues. V was pared by 5 bases and J by 2 bases, with 7 bases between. CDR1 and CDR2 from the germline V gene are LGHDT and YNNKEL (reference sequence). CDR3 loop: CASSMTGNQPQHF. CDR3 DNA sequence: TGTGCCAGCAGCATGACAGGCAATCAGCCCCAGCATTTT.

V gene TRBV9 combines with J gene TRBJ1-6; D ambiguous. Germline assignment: CDR1 SGDLS and CDR2 YYNGEE. The ends were cut back, 0 bases at V and 6 bases at J, with 10 bases in the middle. The CDR3 totals 15 residues. CDR3 protein: CASSVGGESNSPLHF. The CDR3 nucleotides read TGTGCCAGCAGCGTAGGTGGGGAGAGTAATTCACCCCTCCACTTT.